This T cell receptor beta chain was captured by sequencing in a study of tumor-infiltrating lymphocytes in primary liver carcinoma. Study information: Patients comprised men and women whose ages fell between 30 and 69 years. Lesions, classed as T1-T3 N0M0, spanned roughly 4.2 to 11 cm across.

This clonotype was found many times. The antigen is unknown. TCR beta cDNA came from around 500 ng total RNA, primed with a constant-region primer. A slightly modified ARM-PCR protocol with three nested multiplex PCR rounds produced these TCR beta libraries. TCRdb analysed the multiplex PCR reads with MiXCR anew, one entry per CDR3 protein. The data show 90,000 to 150,000 distinct CDR3 sequences, around 70% seen once. General study points: Blood had a significantly lower top-250-clone fraction than tumors did (p = 0.039).

DNA and RNA were both co-extracted from 20-30 mg of bulk tissue that had not been sorted. Surgeons treated the primary liver carcinoma of the patients by surgical resection. Sequencing was done on a sample of tumor-adjacent normal liver tissue. The sequence was collected from a woman aged 60-70 years with primary liver carcinoma and hepatitis B virus infection.

The CDR3 bases are TGTGCCAGCAGCTTGGACCCGACAGCCTACAATGAGCAGTTCTTC. Translated: CASSLDPTAYNEQFF. The chain links TRBV5-5 to TRBJ2-1; perhaps TRBD1 as D (5 bases). The germline CDR1 and CDR2 sequences are SGHKS and YYEKEE (reference sequence). V gave up 0 bases and J gave up 2 bases, with 9 bases separating them. This CDR3 region has 15 residues.